This TCR beta chain is drawn from a study of T cells after yellow fever vaccination. Notes on the study in general: At approximately 96% for CD4 and 70% to 90% for CD8, most primary-vaccination clones showed up again after the booster. Clonotypes shared by both compartments, CD4 and CD8, made up a small share.

Germline V CDR1 and CDR2: MNHEY, SVGAGI. Germline trimming cut 2 bases from V and 8 bases from J; bases unmatched to any gene: 9. This CDR3 comprises 16 residues. This clonotype has at least ten counts. Its antigen is unidentified. TCRdb independently ran MiXCR on the 5' RACE reads; one entry per CDR3 protein. The table lists under 300,000 distinct CDR3 sequences, less than 8.5% of them singletons. The sample in question was CD4+ T cells sorted from PBMCs, obtained 15 days after the yellow fever booster vaccination. This clonotype originated in a man in his thirties or forties who received the YFV17D yellow fever vaccine. The chain uses TRBV6-5 and TRBJ2-1, with TRBD1 identical over 10 bases. CDR3 in amino acids: CASSYPGTGEGDEQFF. The CDR3 DNA sequence: TGTGCCAGCAGTTACCCCGGGACAGGGGAGGGCGATGAGCAGTTCTTC.